The following is a T cell receptor (beta chain) sequence with its context. This entry is derived from a study of T-cell memory formation after mild COVID-19. TCRdb called the 5' RACE reads again in MiXCR, with one record for every CDR3 protein. The sample includes 300,000 to 400,000 distinct CDR3 sequences, roughly 14% of them seen just once. This sequence was found in a young man who had mild COVID-19 (a few samples of this study predate the infection). Cell type and time point are not known. Sequencing was done on a sample of PBMCs or a T cell subset sorted from them (not recorded which).

Here the CDR3 DNA reads TGTGCCAGCAGTGAAGCGAAGGTCTATAGCAATCAGCCCCAGCATTTT. It yields the protein CASSEAKVYSNQPQHF. The chain couples TRBV6-1 to TRBJ1-5; no clear D. Trimming pared 0 bases from V and 0 bases from J, leaving 9 bases between. The germline CDR1 and CDR2 sequences are MNHNS and SASEGT. The CDR3 contains 16 residues.